Presented here are 5 T cell receptor beta chains from one specimen sequenced in a study of cytomegalovirus exposure and HLA in healthy donors. Both 60 Vbeta primers and 13 Jbeta primers went into the PCR. TCRdb keeps only in-frame clones here, not all; method: immunoSEQ multiplex PCR. The sample data list around 75,000 clones. Sequenced: PBMCs. The receptors come from a woman aged 55-70 years in good health and CMV-seronegative.

This chain connects TRBV2 to TRBJ2-7; 9 bases are a match to TRBD1. V gave up 6 bases and J gave up 4 bases; unmatched junction bases: 7. The CDR3 is made up of 14 amino acids. From germline, CDR1 is SNHLY and CDR2 FYNNEI. CDR3 nucleotides: TGTGCCAGCAGGGGGGGGACAGGGAGGTACGAGCAGTACTTC. It codes for CASRGGTGRYEQYF.

The V gene is TRBV7-6, the J gene TRBJ2-5, with a weak D call TRBD1 (5 bases). The germline gives CDR1 SGHVS, CDR2 FNYEAQ. The CDR3 extends over 16 amino acids. V lost 2 bases and J lost 2, with 15 bases in between. The CDR3 protein is CASSLRAGFGQETQYF. The CDR3 DNA is TGTGCCAGCAGCTTAAGGGCAGGGTTCGGGCAAGAGACCCAGTACTTC.

This chain links TRBV27 with TRBJ1-5; 12 nucleotides line up with TRBD1. V dropped 3 bases and J dropped 4; count of bases not matched to a gene: 13. Germline V lookup: CDR1 MNHEY, CDR2 SMNVEV (reference sequence). CDR3 size: 19 residues. The CDR3 DNA sequence: TGTGCCAGCAGTTTTCGGGTAGGAAGGGACAGGGGGCAAAATCAGCCCCAGCATTTT. It encodes CASSFRVGRDRGQNQPQHF.

The CDR3 DNA reads TGTGCCAGCAGAGGAGGGACAGGTGATGAAAAACTGTTTTTT. This sequence encodes CASRGGTGDEKLFF. The chain couples TRBV6-6 to TRBJ1-4; 8 positions match TRBD1. The CDR3 is 14 residues long. The ends lost 6 bases at V and 6 bases at J; junction bases unmatched: 6. The germline V gene encodes CDR1 MNHNY and CDR2 SVGAGI (reference sequence).

The chain links TRBV2 to TRBJ2-1, with 11 bases aligning to TRBD2. V trimming: 3 bases; J trimming: 7 bases; junction bases outside the gene matches: 5. The germline gives CDR1 SNHLY, CDR2 FYNNEI. This CDR3 is 15 amino acids long. CDR3 DNA: TGTGCCAGCAGTGAGTTACTAGCGGGAGTAAATGAGCAGTTCTTC. Protein sequence: CASSELLAGVNEQFF.